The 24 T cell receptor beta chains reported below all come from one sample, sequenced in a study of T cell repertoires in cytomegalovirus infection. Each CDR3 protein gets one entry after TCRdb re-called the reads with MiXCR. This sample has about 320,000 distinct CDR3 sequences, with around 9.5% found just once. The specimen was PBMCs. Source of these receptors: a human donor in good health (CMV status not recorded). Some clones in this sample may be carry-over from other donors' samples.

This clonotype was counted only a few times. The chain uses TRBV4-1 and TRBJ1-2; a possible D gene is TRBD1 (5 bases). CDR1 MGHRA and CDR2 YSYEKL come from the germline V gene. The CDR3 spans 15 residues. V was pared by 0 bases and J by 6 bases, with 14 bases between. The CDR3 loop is CASSQDGMGGDGYTF. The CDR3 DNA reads TGCGCCAGCAGCCAAGATGGTATGGGGGGGGATGGCTACACCTTC.

This chain's CDR3 is CASSSGTFTFDEQFF. In DNA form, the CDR3 reads TGTGCCAGCAGCTCCGGGACATTCACCTTCGATGAGCAGTTCTTC. The chain has TRBV7-2 and TRBJ2-1; a weak D match, TRBD1 (6 bases). The CDR3 is 15 amino acids. Deletions cut 4 bases from V and 8 bases from J, with 18 bases between. The V gene's germline CDR1 is SGHTA and CDR2 FQGNSA. The whole variable domain, remainder taken from reference TRBV7-2 and TRBJ2-1, is GAGVSQSPSNKVTEKGKDVELRCDPISGHTALYWYRQSLGQGLEFLIYFQGNSAPDKSGLPSDRFSAERTGGSVSTLTIQRTQQEDSAVYLCASSSGTFTFDEQFFGPGTRLTVL.

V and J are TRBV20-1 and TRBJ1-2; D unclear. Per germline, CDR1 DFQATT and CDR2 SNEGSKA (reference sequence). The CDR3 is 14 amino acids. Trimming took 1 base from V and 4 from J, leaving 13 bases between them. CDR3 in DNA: TGCAGTGCTAGAGTCGAAGCGCTACCCTATGGCTACACCTTC. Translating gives CSARVEALPYGYTF.

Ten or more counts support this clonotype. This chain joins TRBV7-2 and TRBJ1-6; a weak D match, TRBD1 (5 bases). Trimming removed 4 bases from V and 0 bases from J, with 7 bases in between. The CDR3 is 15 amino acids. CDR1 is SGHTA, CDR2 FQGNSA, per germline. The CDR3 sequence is CASSWGGSYNSPLHF. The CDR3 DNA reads TGTGCCAGCAGCTGGGGGGGCTCCTATAATTCACCCCTCCACTTT.

CDR3 residues: CASNTWGGSYGYTF. The CDR3 nucleotides are TGTGCCAGCAACACCTGGGGAGGGAGTTATGGCTACACCTTC. This chain connects TRBV12-3 or TRBV12-4 to TRBJ1-2; D gene unclear. The CDR3 loop spans 14 amino acids. V lost 7 bases, J lost 5 bases, and 17 bases lay in between.

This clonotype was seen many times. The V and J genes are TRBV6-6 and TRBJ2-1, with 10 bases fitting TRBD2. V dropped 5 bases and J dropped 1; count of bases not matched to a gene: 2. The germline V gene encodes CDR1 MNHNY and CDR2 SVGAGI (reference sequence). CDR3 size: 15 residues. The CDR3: CASSPTSGSYNEQFF. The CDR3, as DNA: TGTGCCAGCAGTCCGACTAGCGGGTCCTACAATGAGCAGTTCTTC.

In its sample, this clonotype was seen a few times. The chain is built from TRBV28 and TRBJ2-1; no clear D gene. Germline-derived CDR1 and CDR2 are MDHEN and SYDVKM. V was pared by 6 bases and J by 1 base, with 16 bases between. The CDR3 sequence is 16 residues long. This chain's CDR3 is CASSSVGSASYNEQFF. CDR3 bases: TGTGCCAGCAGCTCCGTAGGGTCGGCTTCCTACAATGAGCAGTTCTTC.

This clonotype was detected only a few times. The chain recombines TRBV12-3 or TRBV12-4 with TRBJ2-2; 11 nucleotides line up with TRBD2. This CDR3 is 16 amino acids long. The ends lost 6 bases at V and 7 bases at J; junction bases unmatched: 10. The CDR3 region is CASRSSLAGEIGELFF. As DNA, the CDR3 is TGTGCCAGCAGATCATCACTAGCGGGAGAGATCGGGGAGCTGTTTTTT.

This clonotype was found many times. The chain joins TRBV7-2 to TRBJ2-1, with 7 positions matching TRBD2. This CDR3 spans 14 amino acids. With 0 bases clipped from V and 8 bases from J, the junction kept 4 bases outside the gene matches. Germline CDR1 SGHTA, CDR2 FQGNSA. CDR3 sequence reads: CASSLARGRYEQFF. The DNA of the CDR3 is TGTGCCAGCAGCTTAGCGCGCGGGAGATATGAGCAGTTCTTC.

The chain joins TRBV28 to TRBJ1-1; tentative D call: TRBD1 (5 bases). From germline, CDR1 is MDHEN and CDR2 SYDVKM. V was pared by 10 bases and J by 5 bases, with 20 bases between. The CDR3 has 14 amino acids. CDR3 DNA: TGTGCCATCCGCTCTAGCCCAGGGTATACTGAAGCTTTCTTT. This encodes CAIRSSPGYTEAFF.

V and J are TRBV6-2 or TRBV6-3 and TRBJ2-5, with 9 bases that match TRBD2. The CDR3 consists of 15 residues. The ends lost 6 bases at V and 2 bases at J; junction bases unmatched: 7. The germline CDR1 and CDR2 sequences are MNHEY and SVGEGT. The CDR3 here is CASSPSGRLQETQYF. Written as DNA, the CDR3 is TGTGCCAGCAGCCCCAGCGGGAGGCTTCAAGAGACCCAGTACTTC.

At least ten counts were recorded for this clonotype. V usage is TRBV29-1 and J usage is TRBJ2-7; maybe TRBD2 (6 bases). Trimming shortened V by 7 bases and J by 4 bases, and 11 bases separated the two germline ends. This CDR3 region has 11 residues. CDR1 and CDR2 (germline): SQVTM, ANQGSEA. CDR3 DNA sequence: TGCAGCGCCCTCGGGGGATACGAGCAGTACTTC. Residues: CSALGGYEQYF.

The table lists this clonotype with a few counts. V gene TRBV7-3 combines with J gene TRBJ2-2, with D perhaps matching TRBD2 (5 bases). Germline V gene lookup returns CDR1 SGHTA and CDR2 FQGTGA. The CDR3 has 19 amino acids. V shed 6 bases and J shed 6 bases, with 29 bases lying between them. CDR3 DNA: TGTGCCAGCAGTTTCCTAGGAGGAAGGCTCGCCTTAGGACCCGGGGAGCTGTTTTTT. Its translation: CASSFLGGRLALGPGELFF.

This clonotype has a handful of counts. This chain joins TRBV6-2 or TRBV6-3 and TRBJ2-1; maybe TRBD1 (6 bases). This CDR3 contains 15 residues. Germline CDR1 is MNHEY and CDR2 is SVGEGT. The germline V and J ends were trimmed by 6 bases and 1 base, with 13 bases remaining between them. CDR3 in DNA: TGTGCCAGCAGCCTCCGGGACATTTCCTACAATGAGCAGTTCTTC. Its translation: CASSLRDISYNEQFF.

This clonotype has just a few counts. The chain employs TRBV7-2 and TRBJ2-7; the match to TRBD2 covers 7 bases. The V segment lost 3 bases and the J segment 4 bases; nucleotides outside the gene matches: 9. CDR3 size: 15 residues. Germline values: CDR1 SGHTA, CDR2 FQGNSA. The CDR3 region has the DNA TGTGCCAGCAGCTTGGGTAGCGGGCCCCTATACGAGCAGTACTTC. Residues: CASSLGSGPLYEQYF.

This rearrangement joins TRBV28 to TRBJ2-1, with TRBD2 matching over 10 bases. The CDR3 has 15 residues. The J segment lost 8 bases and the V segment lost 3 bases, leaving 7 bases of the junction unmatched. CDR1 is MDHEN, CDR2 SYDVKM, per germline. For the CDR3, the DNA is TGTGCCAGCAGTTTTCAGCGGGGGGGCCGCTATGAGCAGTTCTTC. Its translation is CASSFQRGGRYEQFF.

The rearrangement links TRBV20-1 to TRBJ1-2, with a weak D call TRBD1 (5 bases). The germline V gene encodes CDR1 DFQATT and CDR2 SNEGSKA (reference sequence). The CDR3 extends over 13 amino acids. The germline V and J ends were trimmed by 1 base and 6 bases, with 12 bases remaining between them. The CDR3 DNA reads TGCAGTGCTAGAGCAAGGGGAGCAGATGGCTACACCTTC. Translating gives CSARARGADGYTF.

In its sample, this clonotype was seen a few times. CDR3 sequence reads: CASSLAEGVNTEAFF. CDR3 DNA sequence: TGTGCCAGCAGCTTAGCGGAAGGAGTGAACACTGAAGCTTTCTTT. The chain recombines TRBV7-6 with TRBJ1-1; D gene ambiguous. Germline V CDR1 and CDR2: SGHVS, FNYEAQ. The CDR3 length is 15 residues. Between the trimmed V and J ends, which lost 0 bases and 0 bases, there was a span of 8 bases. The whole variable domain, remainder taken from reference TRBV7-6 and TRBJ1-1, is GAGVSQSPRYKVTKRGQDVALRCDPISGHVSLYWYRQALGQGPEFLTYFNYEAQQDKSGLPNDRFSAERPEGSISTLTIQRTEQRDSAMYRCASSLAEGVNTEAFFGQGTRLTVV.

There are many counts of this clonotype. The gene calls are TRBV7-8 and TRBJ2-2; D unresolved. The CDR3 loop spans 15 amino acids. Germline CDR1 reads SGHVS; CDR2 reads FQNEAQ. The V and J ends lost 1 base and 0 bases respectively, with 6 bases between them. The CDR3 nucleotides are TGTGCCAGCAGCTTAGTAGTCGCGAACACCGGGGAGCTGTTTTTT. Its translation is CASSLVVANTGELFF.

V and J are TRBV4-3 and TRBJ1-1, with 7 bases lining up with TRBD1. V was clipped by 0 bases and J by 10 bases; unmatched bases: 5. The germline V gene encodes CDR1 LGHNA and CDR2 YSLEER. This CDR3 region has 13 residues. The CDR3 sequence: CASSQEATGRAFF. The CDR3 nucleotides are TGCGCCAGCAGCCAAGAAGCGACAGGGAGAGCTTTCTTT.

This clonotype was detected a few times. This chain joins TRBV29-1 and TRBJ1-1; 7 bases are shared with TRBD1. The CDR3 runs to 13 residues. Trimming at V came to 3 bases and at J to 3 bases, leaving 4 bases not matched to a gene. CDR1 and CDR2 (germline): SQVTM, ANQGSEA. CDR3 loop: CSVEATGHTEAFF. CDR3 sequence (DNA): TGCAGCGTTGAGGCGACAGGGCACACTGAAGCTTTCTTT.

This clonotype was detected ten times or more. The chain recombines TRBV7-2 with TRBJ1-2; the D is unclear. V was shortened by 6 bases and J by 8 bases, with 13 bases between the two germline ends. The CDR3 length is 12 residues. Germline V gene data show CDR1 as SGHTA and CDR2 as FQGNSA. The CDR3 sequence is CASRGWDRGYTF. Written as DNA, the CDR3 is TGTGCCAGCAGAGGTTGGGATCGGGGCTACACCTTC.

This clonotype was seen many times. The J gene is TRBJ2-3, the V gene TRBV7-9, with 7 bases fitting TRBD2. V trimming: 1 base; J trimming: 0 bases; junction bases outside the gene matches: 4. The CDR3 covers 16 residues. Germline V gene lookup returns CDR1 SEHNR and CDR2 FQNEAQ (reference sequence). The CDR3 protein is CASSLGNSGSTDTQYF. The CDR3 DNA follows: TGTGCCAGCAGCTTAGGAAATAGCGGGAGCACAGATACGCAGTATTTT.

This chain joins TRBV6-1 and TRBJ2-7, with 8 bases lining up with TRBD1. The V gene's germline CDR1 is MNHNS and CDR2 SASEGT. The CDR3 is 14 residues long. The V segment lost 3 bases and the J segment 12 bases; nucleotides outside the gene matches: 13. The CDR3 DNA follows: TGTGCCAGCAGTGATATCAGGGGGCCTCTAAGACTGTACTTC. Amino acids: CASSDIRGPLRLYF.